This TCR beta chain was sequenced for a study of low-dose radiotherapy and immunotherapy resistance in tumors. The wider study: Dosing of intravenous cyclophosphamide at 200 mg/m2 occurred every two weeks and took place one day prior to radiation and immunotherapy.

Both TCRalpha and TCRbeta chains were reverse transcribed with V-gene-specific primers. TCRs underwent 15 to 25 PCR cycles of amplification with a constant-region primer and V-primer adapter. TCRdb called the reads again in MiXCR, with one record for every CDR3 protein. The sample lists around 90,000 distinct CDR3 sequences, approximately 17% occurring once. Described time point: before trial treatment. Along with nivolumab and ipilimumab, donors received aspirin, low-dose cyclophosphamide and low-dose radiotherapy. CDR1 MDHEN and CDR2 SYDVKM come from the germline V gene. A total of 15 residues make up the CDR3, ends included. This clonotype was seen a few times. No DNA is shown, since the ends of the CDR3 on it are uncertain; the CDR3 is the one TCRdb lists.

The clonotype was recovered from a male donor with prostate cancer. The rearrangement links TRBV28 to TRBJ1-4; the table calls TRBD1, which could not be checked here. The sample was PBMCs, taken before treatment. CDR3 protein: CASSLGGSNEKTVFF.